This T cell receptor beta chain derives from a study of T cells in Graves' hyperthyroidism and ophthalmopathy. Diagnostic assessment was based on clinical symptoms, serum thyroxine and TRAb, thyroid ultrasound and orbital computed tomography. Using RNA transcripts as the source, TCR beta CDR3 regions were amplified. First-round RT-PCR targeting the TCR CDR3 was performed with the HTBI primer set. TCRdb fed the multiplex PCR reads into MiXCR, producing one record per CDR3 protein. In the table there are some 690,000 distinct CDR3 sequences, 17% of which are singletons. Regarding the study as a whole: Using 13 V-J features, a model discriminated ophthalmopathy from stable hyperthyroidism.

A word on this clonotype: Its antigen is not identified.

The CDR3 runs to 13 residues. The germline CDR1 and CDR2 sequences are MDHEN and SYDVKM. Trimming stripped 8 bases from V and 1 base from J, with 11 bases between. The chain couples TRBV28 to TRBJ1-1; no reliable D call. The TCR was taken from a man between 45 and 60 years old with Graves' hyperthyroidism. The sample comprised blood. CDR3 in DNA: TGTGCCAGCTTTTGGGGATCGAACACTGAAGCTTTCTTT. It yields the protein CASFWGSNTEAFF.